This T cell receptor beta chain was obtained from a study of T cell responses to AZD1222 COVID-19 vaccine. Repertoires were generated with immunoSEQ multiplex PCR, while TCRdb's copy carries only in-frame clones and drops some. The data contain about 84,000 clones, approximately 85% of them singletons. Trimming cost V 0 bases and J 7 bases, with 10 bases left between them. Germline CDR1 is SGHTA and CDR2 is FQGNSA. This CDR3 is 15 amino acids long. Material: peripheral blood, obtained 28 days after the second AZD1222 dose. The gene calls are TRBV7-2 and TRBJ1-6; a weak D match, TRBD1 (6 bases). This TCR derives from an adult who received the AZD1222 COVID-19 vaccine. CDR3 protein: CASSLAGTRNSPLHF. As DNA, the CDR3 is TGTGCCAGCAGCTTAGCCGGGACAAGAAATTCACCCCTCCACTTT.